The 5 T cell receptor beta chains in this list originate from one sample, sequenced in a study of cytomegalovirus exposure and HLA in healthy donors. The method was immunoSEQ multiplex PCR; TCRdb's version includes in-frame clones alone and lacks a portion of them. Among around 69,000 clones listed, 96% were seen once. The specimen sequenced was PBMCs. The source of these receptors is a young woman in good health and CMV-seropositive.

This chain links TRBV27 with TRBJ1-5, with 8 bases identical to TRBD1. CDR3 length: 14 amino acids. V lost 6 bases to trimming and J lost 3 bases; unmatched junction nucleotides: 4. The germline gives CDR1 MNHEY, CDR2 SMNVEV (reference sequence). Here the CDR3 DNA reads TGTGCCAGCAGGGCAGGGGGCATCAATCAGCCCCAGCATTTT. Translation gives CASRAGGINQPQHF.

V is TRBV28 and J is TRBJ2-3; TRBD2 aligns across 13 bases. The V gene end was trimmed by 5 bases and the J gene end by 3 bases; junction bases not matched to a gene: 8. CDR3 length: 17 residues. In germline, CDR1 is MDHEN, CDR2 SYDVKM. CDR3 coding DNA: TGTGCCAGCAGTCCCCCCGGACTAGCGGGAGAGACAGATACGCAGTATTTT. This encodes CASSPPGLAGETDTQYF.

The chain uses TRBV5-3 and TRBJ1-2; D might be TRBD1 (6 bases). TRBV5-3 is flagged as an ORF with uncertain function. The V gene lost 4 bases and the J gene lost 1 base, with 14 bases spanning the gap. The CDR3 length is 15 residues. DNA of the CDR3: TGTGCCAGAAGCACCTGTACAGGGAATAACTATGGCTACACCTTC. This translates into CARSTCTGNNYGYTF.

The chain carries TRBV7-3 and TRBJ2-1; TRBD2 aligns across 10 bases. This CDR3 has 17 amino acids. The germline CDR1 and CDR2 sequences are SGHTA and FQGTGA. The CDR3 region is CARREFALAGDYNEQFF. As DNA, the CDR3 is TGTGCGCGCCGAGAGTTTGCCCTAGCGGGAGACTACAATGAGCAGTTCTTC.

The chain carries TRBV4-3 and TRBJ2-1; TRBD2 matches 12 bases. Looked up from germline, CDR1 is LGHNA and CDR2 is YSLEER. This CDR3 has 17 residues. With 3 bases clipped from V and 0 bases from J, the junction kept 3 bases outside the gene matches. CDR3 coding DNA: TGCGCCAGCAGCCATTGGACTAGCGGGGACTCCTACAATGAGCAGTTCTTC. This sequence encodes CASSHWTSGDSYNEQFF.